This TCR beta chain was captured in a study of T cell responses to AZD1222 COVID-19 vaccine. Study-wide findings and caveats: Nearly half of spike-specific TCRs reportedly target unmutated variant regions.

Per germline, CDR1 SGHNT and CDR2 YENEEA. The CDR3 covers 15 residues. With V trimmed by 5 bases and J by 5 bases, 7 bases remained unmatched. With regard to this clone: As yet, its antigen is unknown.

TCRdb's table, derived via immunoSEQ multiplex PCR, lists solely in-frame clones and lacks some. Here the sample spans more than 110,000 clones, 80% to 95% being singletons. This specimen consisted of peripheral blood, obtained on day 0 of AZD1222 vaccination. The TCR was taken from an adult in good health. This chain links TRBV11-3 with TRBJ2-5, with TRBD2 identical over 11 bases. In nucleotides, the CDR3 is TGTGCCAGCAGCATACGACTAGCGGGAACGGAGACCCAGTACTTC. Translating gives CASSIRLAGTETQYF.